The next 21 T cell receptor beta chains were all read from a single sample in a study of T cells expressing NK-cell markers. Each CDR3 protein gets one entry in TCRdb, which reprocessed the 5' RACE reads and gives no DNA. The sample's table shows some 150,000 distinct CDR3 sequences. Sequencing was done on a sample of blood T cells: a sorted CD56 or NKG2C T cell subset, CD4+ or CD8+ T cells, or bulk PBMC T cells (not recorded which). These receptors were collected from a woman in her forties or fifties in good health.

V is TRBV12-3 or TRBV12-4 and J is TRBJ2-1; TCRdb indicates TRBD1, and absent DNA this call remains unverified. The CDR3 runs to 15 residues. CDR3 in amino acids: CASSSQTGSVNEQFF.

The genes are TRBV2 and TRBJ1-2. CDR3 length: 13 residues. The germline V gene encodes CDR1 SNHLY and CDR2 FYNNEI. The CDR3 loop is CASSEADVGGYTF.

This chain connects TRBV20-1 to TRBJ2-7; absent DNA, TCRdb's TRBD1 call cannot be checked. The CDR3 totals 13 residues. Germline-derived CDR1 and CDR2 are DFQATT and SNEGSKA (reference sequence). CDR3 region: CSAIGTGSYEQYF.

The V and J genes are TRBV3-1 and TRBJ2-5; TCRdb's D call, TRBD2, is unchecked because there is no DNA. The CDR3 loop spans 12 amino acids. The germline CDR1 and CDR2 sequences are LGHDT and YNNKEL (reference sequence). This CDR3 is CASSQGEGTQYF.

The rearrangement joins TRBV20-1 to TRBJ2-5; TCRdb gives TRBD1 as the D gene, but with no DNA this cannot be confirmed. The CDR3 spans 15 residues. Germline CDR1 and CDR2: DFQATT and SNEGSKA (reference sequence). The CDR3 sequence is CSARDADTRQETQYF.

The chain employs TRBV7-8 and TRBJ2-1; TCRdb names TRBD2, which stays unverified in the absence of DNA. Germline-derived CDR1 and CDR2 are SGHVS and FQNEAQ. This CDR3 has 12 amino acids. The CDR3 sequence is CASSLGEGEQFF.

The chain is built from TRBV20-1 and TRBJ1-2; TCRdb's assignment of TRBD1 cannot be checked, as there is no DNA. Germline CDR1 DFQATT, CDR2 SNEGSKA (reference sequence). The CDR3 is made up of 15 amino acids. The CDR3 spells CSARVLGEANYGYTF.

The chain carries TRBV14 and TRBJ2-1; TCRdb designates TRBD2, a call that cannot be tested without DNA. This CDR3 spans 16 amino acids. Germline V CDR1 and CDR2: SGHDN, FVKESK. CDR3 residues: CASSKRTSGSFNEQFF.

The chain carries TRBV5-5 and TRBJ2-7. The CDR3 is 14 amino acids. Germline V CDR1 and CDR2: SGHKS, YYEKEE (reference sequence). This CDR3 reads CASSLVLGTYEQYF.

The chain couples TRBV12-5 to TRBJ2-1; absent DNA, TCRdb's TRBD1 call cannot be checked. The CDR3 extends over 16 amino acids. CDR1 is LGHNT and CDR2 is FRNRAP in the germline V gene. CDR3 sequence: CASWGTGTGVNDEQFF.

This sequence joins TRBV11-1 and TRBJ2-5; TCRdb designates TRBD1, a call that cannot be tested without DNA. In germline, CDR1 is SGHAT, CDR2 FQDESV (reference sequence). The CDR3 loop spans 15 amino acids. The CDR3 here is CASSSRDRGGETQYF.

This rearrangement joins TRBV12-3 or TRBV12-4 to TRBJ2-1; there is no DNA to check the TCRdb D call of TRBD2. The length of the CDR3 is 17 residues. The CDR3 sequence is CASTLTGLAGGNNEQFF.

V is TRBV12-3 or TRBV12-4 and J is TRBJ2-5; TCRdb's D call, TRBD2, is unchecked because there is no DNA. CDR3 length equals 14 residues. CDR3 in amino acids: CASSFGEGGETQYF.

The genes are TRBV5-1 and TRBJ2-1; TCRdb reports TRBD1, a call that lacks DNA to check it against. The germline CDR1 and CDR2 sequences are SGHRS and YFSETQ. The CDR3 length is 15 residues. The CDR3 loop is CASSLRAGPYNEQFF.

This chain connects TRBV7-9 to TRBJ2-6; the D gene TCRdb calls, TRBD1, cannot be checked with no DNA. Germline CDR1 and CDR2: SEHNR and FQNEAQ (reference sequence). This CDR3 spans 21 amino acids. The CDR3 region is CASSLARDTGDRGSGANVLTF.

The chain recombines TRBV20-1 with TRBJ2-3. The CDR3 runs 16 residues. From germline, CDR1 is DFQATT and CDR2 SNEGSKA (reference sequence). The CDR3: CSARDLASGGSDTQYF.

V and J are TRBV29-1 and TRBJ2-1; TCRdb's assignment of TRBD1 cannot be checked, as there is no DNA. The germline V gene has CDR1 SQVTM and CDR2 ANQGSEA. This CDR3 has 13 residues. This chain's CDR3 is CSVEGRGNNEQFF.

V usage is TRBV9 and J usage is TRBJ2-3; checking the TCRdb D call of TRBD2 is not possible without DNA. The CDR3 loop spans 16 amino acids. The germline V gene has CDR1 SGDLS and CDR2 YYNGEE. This chain's CDR3 is CASSVVAGTSGDTQYF.

This CDR3 reads CASSMGLSDTQYF. The V gene is TRBV2, the J gene TRBJ2-3; TCRdb's D call of TRBD2 is untestable without DNA. CDR1 and CDR2 (germline): SNHLY, FYNNEI. CDR3 length: 13 amino acids.

J is TRBJ2-3 and V is TRBV13; with no DNA, the TCRdb D assignment of TRBD1 cannot be verified. Germline CDR1 reads PRHDT; CDR2 reads FYEKMQ (reference sequence). The CDR3 is made up of 16 amino acids. This CDR3 is CASSPTTGRETDTQYF.

V is TRBV7-9 and J is TRBJ1-4. The CDR3 extends over 13 amino acids. Germline CDR1 SEHNR, CDR2 FQNEAQ (reference sequence). The CDR3 sequence is CASSLAVEEKLFF.